This T cell receptor beta chain was observed in a study of blood T cell repertoires in COVID-19. J lost 2 bases, V lost 1 base, and 14 bases had no gene match. The germline gives CDR1 MGHRA, CDR2 YSYEKL. The CDR3 is made up of 20 amino acids. Assay: immunoSEQ multiplex PCR; the TCRdb copy retains only in-frame clones and omits some. The table shows 85,000 to 130,000 clones, with about 80% occurring only once. The V call is TRBV4-1, the J call TRBJ2-4; 10 nucleotides line up with TRBD1. The source material was peripheral blood. The sequence was collected from a woman older than 75 with active or convalescent COVID-19. CDR3 protein: CASSQGVLRQGALTKNIQYF. In DNA, the CDR3 is TGCGCCAGCAGCCAAGGGGTTTTGAGACAGGGGGCGCTGACCAAAAACATTCAGTACTTC.